This TCR beta chain was sequenced during a study of blood T cell repertoires in COVID-19 (TCRdb year 2020). The study in broad terms: The collaborator samples originated in the United States, Italy and Spain and spanned the acute and convalescent phases of COVID-19. The material from the prospective study consisted of cDNA or gDNA derived from T cells, B-cell-depleted T cells, or PBMCs. The dataset comprised deeply sampled blood TCRbeta repertoires from subjects exposed to, actively infected with, or recovered from COVID-19. The repertoires were released in a freely available public database meant as a resource for research on the immune response to SARS-CoV-2. The samples were drawn from the first 160 participants of the ongoing ImmuneRACE study and from some 1,300 subjects provided by 6 global collaborators. A de-identified subject ID, COVID-19 status, age in years and sex were almost always included in the sample metadata. Where available, HLA class I and class II types were taken from metadata supplied by the sample provider and were not determined by assay-based typing. General conclusions and limits of the study: The quantity of clinical and demographic metadata differed by source and by participant and was supplied without curation.

The immunoSEQ Assay, a bias-controlled multiplex PCR, was used to amplify TCRbeta CDR3 regions from genomic DNA. The study's processing was this. The number of nucleated cells in each sample was estimated by amplification of reference gene primers within the assay. To quantify the absolute abundance of each unique TCRbeta CDR3 rearrangement, sequence reads were collapsed and filtered. For each sample, productive Simpson clonality was calculated as the square root of Simpson's diversity index across productive rearrangements. The clones in this table, taken by TCRdb from immuneACCESS, are in-frame only. Not every clone is retained; where verified, under half of the shortfall comes from an unresolved V gene, and the cause of the rest is unknown. The D gene and trimming were derived from the DNA, and the V and J assignments and clone size from that table. For this sample there are some 260,000 clones; about 91% appear just once. The ten biggest clones cover just under 6.5% of the sample.

To note about this clone: Its binding antigen is unknown. Within one base of it there is no much larger clone, and no base qualities were kept.

At the junction V is shortened by 2 bases and J by 8 bases; bases outside the gene matches: 5. The CDR1 and CDR2 encoded by the germline V gene (reference sequence) are LGHDT and YNNKEL. The CDR3 numbers 15 residues from cysteine through phenylalanine. Only CDR3 DNA remains: 45 bases, in frame from the first base. At one collaborating source in Seattle, patients were enrolled during active infection and were followed longitudinally through the course of disease. Whole blood was collected in K2EDTA tubes by collaborating institutions according to the institutions' own protocols. For TCRbeta analysis, collaborators shipped samples as frozen whole blood, isolated PBMCs, or DNA extracted from either of those sample types.

The sample taken for sequencing was peripheral blood. This clonotype was sampled from a woman in her twenties or thirties with COVID-19, enrolled during active disease. The chain couples TRBV3-1 (or the pseudogene TRBV3-2) to TRBJ1-4, with TRBD1 identical over 10 junction bases. The CDR3 here reads CASSQQGQGNEKLFF. Read as DNA, the sequence is TGTGCCAGCAGCCAACAGGGACAGGGGAACGAAAAACTGTTTTTT.